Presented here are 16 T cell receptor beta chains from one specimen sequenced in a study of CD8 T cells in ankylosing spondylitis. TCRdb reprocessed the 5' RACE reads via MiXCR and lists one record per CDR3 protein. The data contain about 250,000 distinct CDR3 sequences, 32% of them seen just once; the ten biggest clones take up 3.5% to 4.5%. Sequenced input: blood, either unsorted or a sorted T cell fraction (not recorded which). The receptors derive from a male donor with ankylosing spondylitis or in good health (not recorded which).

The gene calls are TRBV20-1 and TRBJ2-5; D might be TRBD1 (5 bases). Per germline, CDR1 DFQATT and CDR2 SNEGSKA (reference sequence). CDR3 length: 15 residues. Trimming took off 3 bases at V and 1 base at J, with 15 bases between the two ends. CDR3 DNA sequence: TGCAGTGCTAGGTCCTATGGGGCGACCCAAGAGACCCAGTACTTC. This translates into CSARSYGATQETQYF.

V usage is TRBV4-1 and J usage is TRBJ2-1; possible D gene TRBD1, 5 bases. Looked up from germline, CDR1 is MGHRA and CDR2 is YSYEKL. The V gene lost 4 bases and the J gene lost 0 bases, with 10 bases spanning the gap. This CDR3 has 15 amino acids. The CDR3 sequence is CASSPDTGSYNEQFF. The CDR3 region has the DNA TGCGCCAGCAGCCCGGACACCGGCTCCTACAATGAGCAGTTCTTC.

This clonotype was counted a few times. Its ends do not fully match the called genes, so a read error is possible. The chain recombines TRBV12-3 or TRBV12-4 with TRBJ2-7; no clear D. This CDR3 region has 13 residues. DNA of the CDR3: TGTGCCAGCAGCTTAGGCCCAGCCTACGAGCAGTACTTC. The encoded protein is CASSLGPAYEQYF.

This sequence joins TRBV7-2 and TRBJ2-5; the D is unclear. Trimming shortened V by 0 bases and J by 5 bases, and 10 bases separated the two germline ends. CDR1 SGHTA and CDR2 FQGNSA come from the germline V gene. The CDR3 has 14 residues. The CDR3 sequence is CASSLATMVETQYF. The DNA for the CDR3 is TGTGCCAGCAGCTTAGCAACTATGGTGGAGACCCAGTACTTC.

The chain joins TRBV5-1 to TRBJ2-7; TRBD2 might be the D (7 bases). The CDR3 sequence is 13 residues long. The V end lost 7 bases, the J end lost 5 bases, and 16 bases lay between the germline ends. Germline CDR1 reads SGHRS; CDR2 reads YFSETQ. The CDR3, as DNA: TGCGCCAGCTCTATGGGGGGGCCGGACGAGCAGTACTTC. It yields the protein CASSMGGPDEQYF.

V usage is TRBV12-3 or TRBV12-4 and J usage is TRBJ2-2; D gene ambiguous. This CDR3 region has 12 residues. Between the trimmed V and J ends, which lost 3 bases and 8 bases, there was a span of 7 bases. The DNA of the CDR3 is TGTGCCAGCAGTTTCGGCAGGGGGGAGCTGTTTTTT. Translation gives CASSFGRGELFF.

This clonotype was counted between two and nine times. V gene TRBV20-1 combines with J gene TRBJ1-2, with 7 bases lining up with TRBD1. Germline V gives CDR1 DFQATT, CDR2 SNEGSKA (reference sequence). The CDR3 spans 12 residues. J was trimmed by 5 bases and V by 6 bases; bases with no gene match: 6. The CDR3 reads CSAPGTAYGYTF. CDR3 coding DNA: TGCAGTGCGCCAGGGACAGCTTATGGCTACACCTTC.

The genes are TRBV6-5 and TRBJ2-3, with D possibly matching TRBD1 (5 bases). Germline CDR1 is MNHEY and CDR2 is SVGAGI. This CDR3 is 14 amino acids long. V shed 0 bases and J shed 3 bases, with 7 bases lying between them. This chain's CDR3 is CASSYSAGTDTQYF. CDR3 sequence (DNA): TGTGCCAGCAGTTACTCGGCAGGGACAGATACGCAGTATTTT.

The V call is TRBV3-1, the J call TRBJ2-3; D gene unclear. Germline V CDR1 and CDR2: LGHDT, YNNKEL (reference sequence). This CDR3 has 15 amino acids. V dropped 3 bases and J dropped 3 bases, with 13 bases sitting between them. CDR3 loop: CASSHLLGRTDTQYF. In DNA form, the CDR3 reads TGTGCCAGCAGCCACTTGCTGGGTAGAACAGATACGCAGTATTTT.

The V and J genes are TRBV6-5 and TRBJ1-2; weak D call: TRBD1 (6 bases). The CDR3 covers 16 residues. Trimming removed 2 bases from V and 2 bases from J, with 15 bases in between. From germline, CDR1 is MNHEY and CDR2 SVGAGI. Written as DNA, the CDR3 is TGTGCCAGCAGTTACGTCCGCCCCGGACAGAACTATGGCTACACCTTC. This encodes CASSYVRPGQNYGYTF.

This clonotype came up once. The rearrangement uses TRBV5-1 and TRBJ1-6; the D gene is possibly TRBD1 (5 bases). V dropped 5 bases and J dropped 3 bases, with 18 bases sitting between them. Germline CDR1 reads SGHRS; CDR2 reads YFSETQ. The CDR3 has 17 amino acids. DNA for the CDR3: TGCGCCAGCAGAGGGACGGACACCGTGTTCTATAATTCACCCCTCCACTTT. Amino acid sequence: CASRGTDTVFYNSPLHF.

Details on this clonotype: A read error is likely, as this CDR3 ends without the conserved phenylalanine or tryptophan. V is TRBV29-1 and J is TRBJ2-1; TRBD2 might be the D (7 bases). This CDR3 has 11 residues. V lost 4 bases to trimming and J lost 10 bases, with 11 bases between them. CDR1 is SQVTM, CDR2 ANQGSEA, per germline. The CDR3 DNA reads TGCAGCGTTGGGAGGGGGGGAGAGCAGTTCTCC. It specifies CSVGRGGEQFS.

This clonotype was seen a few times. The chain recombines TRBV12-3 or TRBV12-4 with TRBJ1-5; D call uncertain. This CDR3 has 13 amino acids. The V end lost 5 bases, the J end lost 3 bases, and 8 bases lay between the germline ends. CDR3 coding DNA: TGTGCCAGCAGTCTAGAAACCAATCAGCCCCAGCATTTT. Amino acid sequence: CASSLETNQPQHF.

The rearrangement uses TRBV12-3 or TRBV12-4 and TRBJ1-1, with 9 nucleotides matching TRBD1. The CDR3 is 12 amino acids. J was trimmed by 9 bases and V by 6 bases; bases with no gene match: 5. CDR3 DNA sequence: TGTGCCAGCAGCCGGGACAGGGAACAAGCTTTCTTT. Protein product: CASSRDREQAFF.

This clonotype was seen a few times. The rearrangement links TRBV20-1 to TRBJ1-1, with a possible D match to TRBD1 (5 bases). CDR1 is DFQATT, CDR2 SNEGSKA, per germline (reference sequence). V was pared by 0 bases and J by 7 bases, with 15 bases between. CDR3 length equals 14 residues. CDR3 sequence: CSARDRGSYSEAFF. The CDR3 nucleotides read TGCAGTGCTAGAGATCGGGGCAGTTATAGTGAAGCTTTCTTT.

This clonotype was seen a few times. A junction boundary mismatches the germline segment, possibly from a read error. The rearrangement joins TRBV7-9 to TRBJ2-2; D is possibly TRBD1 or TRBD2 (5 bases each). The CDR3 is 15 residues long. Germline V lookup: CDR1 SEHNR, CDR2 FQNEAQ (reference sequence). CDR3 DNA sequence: TGTGCCAGCACCTTAAGAGGGGCGAACACCGGGGAGCTGTTTTTT. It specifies CASTLRGANTGELFF.